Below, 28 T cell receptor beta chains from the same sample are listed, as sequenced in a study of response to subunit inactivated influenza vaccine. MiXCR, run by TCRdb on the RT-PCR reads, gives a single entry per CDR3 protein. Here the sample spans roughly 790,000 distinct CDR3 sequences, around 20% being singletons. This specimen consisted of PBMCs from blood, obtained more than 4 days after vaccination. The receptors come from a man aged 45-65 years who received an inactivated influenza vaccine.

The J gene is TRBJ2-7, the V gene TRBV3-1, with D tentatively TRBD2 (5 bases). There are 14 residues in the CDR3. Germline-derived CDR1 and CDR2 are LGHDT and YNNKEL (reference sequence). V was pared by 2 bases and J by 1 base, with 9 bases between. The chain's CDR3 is CASSQYSGSYEQYF. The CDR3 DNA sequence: TGTGCCAGCAGCCAATACAGCGGTTCCTACGAGCAGTACTTC.

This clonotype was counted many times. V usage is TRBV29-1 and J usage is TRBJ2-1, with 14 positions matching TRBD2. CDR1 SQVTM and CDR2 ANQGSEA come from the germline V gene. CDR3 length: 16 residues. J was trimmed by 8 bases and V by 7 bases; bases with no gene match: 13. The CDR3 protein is CSATETSGRAIYEQFF. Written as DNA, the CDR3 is TGCAGCGCCACCGAGACTAGCGGGAGGGCCATCTATGAGCAGTTCTTC.

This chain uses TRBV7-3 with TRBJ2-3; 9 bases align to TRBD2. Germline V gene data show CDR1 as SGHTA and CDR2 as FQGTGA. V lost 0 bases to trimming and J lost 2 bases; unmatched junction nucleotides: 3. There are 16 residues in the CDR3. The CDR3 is CASSLTLAGSTDTQYF. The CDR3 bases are TGTGCCAGCAGCTTAACACTAGCGGGCTCCACAGATACGCAGTATTTT.

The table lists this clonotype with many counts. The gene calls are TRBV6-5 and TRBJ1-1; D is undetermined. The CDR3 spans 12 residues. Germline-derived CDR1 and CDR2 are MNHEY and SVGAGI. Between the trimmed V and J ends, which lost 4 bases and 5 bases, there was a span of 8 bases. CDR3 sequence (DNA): TGTGCCAGCAGTTCAGGAGGGACTGAAGCTTTCTTT. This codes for CASSSGGTEAFF.

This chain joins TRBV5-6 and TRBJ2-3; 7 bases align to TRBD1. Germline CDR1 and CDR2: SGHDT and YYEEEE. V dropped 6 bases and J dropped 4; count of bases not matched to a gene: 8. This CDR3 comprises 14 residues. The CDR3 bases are TGTGCCAGCAACCTCCAGGGGGTAGCAGATACGCAGTATTTT. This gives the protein CASNLQGVADTQYF.

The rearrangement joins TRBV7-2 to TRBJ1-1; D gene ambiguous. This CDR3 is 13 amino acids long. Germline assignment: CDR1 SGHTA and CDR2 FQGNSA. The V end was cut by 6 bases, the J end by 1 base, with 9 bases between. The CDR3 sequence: CASRPFTNTEAFF. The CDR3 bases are TGTGCCAGCAGGCCCTTTACGAACACTGAAGCTTTCTTT.

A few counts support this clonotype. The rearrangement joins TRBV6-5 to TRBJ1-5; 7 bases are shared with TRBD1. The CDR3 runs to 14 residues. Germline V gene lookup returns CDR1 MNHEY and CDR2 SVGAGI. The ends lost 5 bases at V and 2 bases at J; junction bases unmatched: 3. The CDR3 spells CASSNRGGNQPQHF. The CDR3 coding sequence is TGTGCCAGCAGTAACAGGGGTGGCAATCAGCCCCAGCATTTT.

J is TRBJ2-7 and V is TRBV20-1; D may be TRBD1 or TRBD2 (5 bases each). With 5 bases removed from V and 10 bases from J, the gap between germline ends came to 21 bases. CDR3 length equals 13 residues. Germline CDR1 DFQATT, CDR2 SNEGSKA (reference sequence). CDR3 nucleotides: TGCAGTGCTCCTAACGGGGCCCGACCCGAACAGTACTTC. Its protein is CSAPNGARPEQYF.

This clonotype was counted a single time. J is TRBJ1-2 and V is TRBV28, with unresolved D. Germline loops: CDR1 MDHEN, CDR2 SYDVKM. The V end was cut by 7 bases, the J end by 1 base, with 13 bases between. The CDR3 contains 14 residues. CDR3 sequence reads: CASTQMEHNYGYTF. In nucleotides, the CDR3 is TGTGCCAGCACCCAAATGGAGCATAACTATGGCTACACCTTC.

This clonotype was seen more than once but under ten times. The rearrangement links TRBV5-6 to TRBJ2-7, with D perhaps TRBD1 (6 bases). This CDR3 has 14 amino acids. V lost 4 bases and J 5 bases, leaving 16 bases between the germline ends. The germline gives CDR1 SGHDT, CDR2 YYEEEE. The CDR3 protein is CASSMTGSRDEQYF. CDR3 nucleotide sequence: TGTGCCAGCAGCATGACAGGATCTCGGGACGAGCAGTACTTC.

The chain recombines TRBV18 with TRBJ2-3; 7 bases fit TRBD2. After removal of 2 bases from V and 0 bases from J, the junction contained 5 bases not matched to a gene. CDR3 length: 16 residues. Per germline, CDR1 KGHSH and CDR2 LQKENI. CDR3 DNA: TGTGCCAGCTCACCATGGGCTAGCGGAAGCACAGATACGCAGTATTTT. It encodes CASSPWASGSTDTQYF.

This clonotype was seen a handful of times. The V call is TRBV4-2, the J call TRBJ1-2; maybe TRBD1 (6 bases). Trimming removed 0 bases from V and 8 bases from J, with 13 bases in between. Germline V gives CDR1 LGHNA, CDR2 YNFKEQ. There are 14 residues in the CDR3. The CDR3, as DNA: TGTGCCAGCAGCCAAGATCACCCAGGGGAGGGCTACACCTTC. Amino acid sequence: CASSQDHPGEGYTF.

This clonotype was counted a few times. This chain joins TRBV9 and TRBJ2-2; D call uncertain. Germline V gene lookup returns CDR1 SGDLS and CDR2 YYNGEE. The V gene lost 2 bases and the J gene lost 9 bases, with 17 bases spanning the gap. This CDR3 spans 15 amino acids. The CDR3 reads CASSVEGQSVRELFF. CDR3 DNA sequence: TGTGCCAGCAGCGTCGAAGGGCAATCGGTTCGGGAGCTGTTTTTT. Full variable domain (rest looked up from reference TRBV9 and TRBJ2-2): DSGVTQTPKHLITATGQRVTLRCSPRSGDLSVYWYQQSLDQGLQFLIQYYNGEERAKGNILERFSAQQFPDLHSELNLSSLELGDSALYFCASSVEGQSVRELFFGEGSRLTVL.

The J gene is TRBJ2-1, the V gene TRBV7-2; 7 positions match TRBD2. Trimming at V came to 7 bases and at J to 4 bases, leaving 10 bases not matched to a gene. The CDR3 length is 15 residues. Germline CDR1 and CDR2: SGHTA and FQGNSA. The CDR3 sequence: CASNPHGTTYNEQFF. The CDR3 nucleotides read TGTGCCAGCAACCCCCACGGGACTACGTACAATGAGCAGTTCTTC.

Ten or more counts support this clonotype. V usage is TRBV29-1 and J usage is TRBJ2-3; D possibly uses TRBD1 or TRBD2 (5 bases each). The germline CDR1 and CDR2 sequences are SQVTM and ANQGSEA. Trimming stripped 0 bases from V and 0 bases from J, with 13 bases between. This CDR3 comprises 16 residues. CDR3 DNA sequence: TGCAGCGTTGAAGATCCTCGGAGGACAAGCACAGATACGCAGTATTTT. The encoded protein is CSVEDPRRTSTDTQYF.

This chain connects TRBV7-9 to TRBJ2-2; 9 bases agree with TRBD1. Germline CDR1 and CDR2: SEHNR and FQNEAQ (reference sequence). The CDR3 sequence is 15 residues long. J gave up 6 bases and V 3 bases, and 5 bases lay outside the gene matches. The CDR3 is CASSLMGQGPGELFF. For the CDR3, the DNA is TGTGCCAGCAGCTTGATGGGACAGGGACCCGGGGAGCTGTTTTTT.

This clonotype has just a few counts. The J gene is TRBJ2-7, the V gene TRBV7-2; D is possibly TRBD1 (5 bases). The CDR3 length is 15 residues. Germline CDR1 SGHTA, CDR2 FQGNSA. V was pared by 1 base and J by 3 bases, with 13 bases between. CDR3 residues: CASSLGSGILYEQYF. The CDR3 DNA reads TGTGCCAGCAGCTTAGGGTCAGGGATCCTCTACGAGCAGTACTTC.

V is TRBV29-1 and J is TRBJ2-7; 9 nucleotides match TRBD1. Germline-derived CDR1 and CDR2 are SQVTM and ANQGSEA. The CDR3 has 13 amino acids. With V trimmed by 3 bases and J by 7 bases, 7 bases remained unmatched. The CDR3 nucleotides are TGCAGCGTTGATAACAGGGGGCAGGGTGAGCAGTACTTC. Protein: CSVDNRGQGEQYF.

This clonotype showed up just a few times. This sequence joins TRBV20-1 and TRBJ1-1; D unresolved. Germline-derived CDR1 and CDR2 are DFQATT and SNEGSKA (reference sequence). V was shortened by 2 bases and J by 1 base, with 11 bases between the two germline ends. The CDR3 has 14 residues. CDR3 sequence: CSARTLQTNTEAFF. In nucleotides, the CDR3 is TGCAGTGCTAGAACGCTCCAGACGAACACTGAAGCTTTCTTT.

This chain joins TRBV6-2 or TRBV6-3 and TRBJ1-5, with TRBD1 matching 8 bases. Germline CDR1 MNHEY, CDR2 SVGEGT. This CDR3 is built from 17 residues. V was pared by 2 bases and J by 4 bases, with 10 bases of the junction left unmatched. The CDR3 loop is CASSYLKRQGPNQPQHF. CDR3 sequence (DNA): TGTGCCAGCAGTTACCTTAAGAGACAGGGGCCGAATCAGCCCCAGCATTTT.

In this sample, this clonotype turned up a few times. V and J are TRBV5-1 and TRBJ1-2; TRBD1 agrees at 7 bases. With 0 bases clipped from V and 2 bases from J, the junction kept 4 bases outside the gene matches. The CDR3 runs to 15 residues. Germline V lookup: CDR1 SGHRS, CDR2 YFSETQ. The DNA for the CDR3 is TGCGCCAGCAGCTTGGCTAGAGGGGGCAACTATGGCTACACCTTC. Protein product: CASSLARGGNYGYTF.

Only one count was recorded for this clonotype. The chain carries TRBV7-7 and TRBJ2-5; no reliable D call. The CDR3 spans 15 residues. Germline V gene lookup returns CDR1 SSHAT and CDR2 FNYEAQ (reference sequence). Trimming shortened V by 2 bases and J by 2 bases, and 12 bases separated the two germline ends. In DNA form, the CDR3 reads TGTGCCAGCAGCTTACGGGCAGGACCACAAGAGACCCAGTACTTC. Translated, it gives CASSLRAGPQETQYF.

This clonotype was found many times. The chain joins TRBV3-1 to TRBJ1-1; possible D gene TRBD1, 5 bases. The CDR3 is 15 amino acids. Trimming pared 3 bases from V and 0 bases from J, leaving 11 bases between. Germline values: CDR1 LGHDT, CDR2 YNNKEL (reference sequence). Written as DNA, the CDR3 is TGTGCCAGCAGCCACCCCGGGGGGATGAACACTGAAGCTTTCTTT. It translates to CASSHPGGMNTEAFF.

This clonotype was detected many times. The CDR3 region is CASSPGQGYNEQFF. The CDR3, as DNA: TGCGCCAGCAGCCCAGGACAGGGTTACAATGAGCAGTTCTTC. V and J are TRBV5-1 and TRBJ2-1; 8 bases align to TRBD1. Germline V CDR1 and CDR2: SGHRS, YFSETQ. The CDR3 is 14 residues long. With 4 bases clipped from V and 4 bases from J, the junction kept 4 bases outside the gene matches. Variable domain in full (rest from reference TRBV5-1 and TRBJ2-1): KAGVTQTPRYLIKTRGQQVTLSCSPISGHRSVSWYQQTPGQGLQFLFEYFSETQRNKGNFPGRFSGRQFSNSRSEMNVSTLELGDSALYLCASSPGQGYNEQFFGPGTRLTVL.

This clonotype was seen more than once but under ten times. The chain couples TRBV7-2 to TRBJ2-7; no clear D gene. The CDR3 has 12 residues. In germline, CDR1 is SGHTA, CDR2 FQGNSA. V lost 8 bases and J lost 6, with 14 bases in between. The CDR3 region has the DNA TGTGCCAGCCAGCTTGGTGTTGGCGAGCAGTACTTC. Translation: CASQLGVGEQYF. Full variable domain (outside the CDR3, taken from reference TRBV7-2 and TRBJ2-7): GAGVSQSPSNKVTEKGKDVELRCDPISGHTALYWYRQSLGQGLEFLIYFQGNSAPDKSGLPSDRFSAERTGGSVSTLTIQRTQQEDSAVYLCASQLGVGEQYFGPGTRLTVT.

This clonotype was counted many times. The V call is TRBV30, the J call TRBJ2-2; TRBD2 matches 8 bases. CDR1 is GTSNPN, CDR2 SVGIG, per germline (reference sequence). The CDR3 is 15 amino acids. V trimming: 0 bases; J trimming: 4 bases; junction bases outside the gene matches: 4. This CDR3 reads CAWSVRGTSTGELFF. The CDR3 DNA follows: TGTGCCTGGAGTGTACGGGGGACTAGCACCGGGGAGCTGTTTTTT.

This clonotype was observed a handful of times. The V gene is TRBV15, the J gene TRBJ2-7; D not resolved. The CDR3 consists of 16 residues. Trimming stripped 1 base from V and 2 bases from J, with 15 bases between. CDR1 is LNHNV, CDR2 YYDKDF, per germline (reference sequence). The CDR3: CATSRVQTLPPYEQYF. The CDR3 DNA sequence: TGTGCCACCAGCAGAGTCCAGACCCTTCCGCCCTACGAGCAGTACTTC.

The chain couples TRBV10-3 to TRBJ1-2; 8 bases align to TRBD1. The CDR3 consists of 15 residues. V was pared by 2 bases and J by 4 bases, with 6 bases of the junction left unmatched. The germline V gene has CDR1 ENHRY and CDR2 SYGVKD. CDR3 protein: CAISERTGSSYGYTF. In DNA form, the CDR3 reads TGTGCCATCAGTGAGAGGACAGGGAGTAGCTATGGCTACACCTTC.